Below are 21 T cell receptor beta chains sequenced from a single sample in a study of PD-L1 blockade in urothelial cancer listed by TCRdb under 2017. The method behind the library was the immunoSEQ multiplex PCR assay. TCRdb stores this immuneACCESS table with in-frame sequences only. Part of the clones is absent; in the studies checked, under half of the shortfall reflects unresolved V genes, and no reason is known for the rest. This sample comprises roughly 60,000 clones, over 70% of them detected only once. The ten largest clones add up to around 4.5% of the sample. Material: PBMCs, obtained around atezolizumab (anti-PD-L1) treatment. The receptors were sampled from an older man with urothelial cancer.

The chain has TRBV9 and TRBJ1-1; 8 nucleotides line up with TRBD1. The V and J ends lost 5 bases and 2 bases, in that order; junction bases with no gene match: 5. The CDR3 has 14 amino acids. Germline V CDR1 and CDR2: SGDLS, YYNGEE. Here the CDR3 DNA reads TGTGCCAGCAGTCCAGGACAGGGTAACACTGAAGCTTTCTTT. Translating it yields CASSPGQGNTEAFF.

A word on this clone: Mismatch with germline at one junction end may stem from a read error. The chain has TRBV7-7 and TRBJ2-5, with D uncertain. Germline CDR1 is SSHAT and CDR2 is FNYEAQ (reference sequence). This CDR3 has 13 residues. The CDR3 spells CASSPDIQETQYF. Written as DNA, the CDR3 is TGTGCTAGCAGCCCTGACATACAAGAGACCCAGTACTTC.

The J gene is TRBJ1-3, the V gene TRBV9; D is undetermined. Deletions cut 3 bases from V and 2 bases from J, with 12 bases between. Germline CDR1 reads SGDLS; CDR2 reads YYNGEE. The CDR3 has 15 residues. CDR3 loop: CASSGAQSPGNTIYF. The CDR3 DNA is TGTGCCAGCAGCGGGGCCCAGTCCCCTGGAAACACCATATATTTT.

CDR3 amino acids: CASNRANTGELFF. CDR3 nucleotides: TGTGCCAGCAACAGGGCGAACACCGGGGAGCTGTTTTTT. The V gene is TRBV2, the J gene TRBJ2-2, with D maybe TRBD1 (6 bases). The CDR3 covers 13 residues. V lost 7 bases and J lost 0, with 6 bases in between. CDR1 SNHLY and CDR2 FYNNEI come from the germline V gene.

The CDR3 sequence: CASSSNRGYEQYF. CDR3 sequence (DNA): TGTGCCAGCAGCTCAAACAGGGGCTACGAGCAGTACTTC. The chain carries TRBV7-9 and TRBJ2-7; 7 nucleotides match TRBD1. The germline CDR1 and CDR2 sequences are SEHNR and FQNEAQ (reference sequence). J lost 3 bases, V lost 4 bases, and 3 bases had no gene match. The CDR3 is 13 residues long.

The chain uses TRBV30 and TRBJ2-7; D is possibly TRBD1 (6 bases). V lost 4 bases to trimming and J lost 6 bases, with 10 bases between them. This CDR3 has 11 amino acids. Germline V gene lookup returns CDR1 GTSNPN and CDR2 SVGIG (reference sequence). CDR3 DNA sequence: TGTGCCTGGAAACAGGGCGGCGAGCAGTACTTC. The encoded protein is CAWKQGGEQYF.

The chain couples TRBV7-9 to TRBJ2-7, with TRBD2 matching over 11 bases. The CDR3 spans 13 residues. CDR1 is SEHNR, CDR2 FQNEAQ, per germline (reference sequence). After removal of 5 bases from V and 6 bases from J, the junction contained 3 bases not matched to a gene. The CDR3 DNA sequence: TGTGCCAGCAGCACGCTAGCGGGAGGCGAGCAGTACTTC. This gives the protein CASSTLAGGEQYF.

The chain uses TRBV10-2 and TRBJ2-7; 14 nucleotides agree with TRBD2. V shed 0 bases, J shed 6 bases, and the junction held 1 base outside the gene matches. The CDR3 has 15 amino acids. CDR1 is WSHSY and CDR2 is SAAADI in the germline V gene. CDR3 in DNA: TGCGCCAGCAGTGAGTCGGGGACTAGCGGGAGCGAGCAGTACTTC. Protein product: CASSESGTSGSEQYF.

The chain uses TRBV2 and TRBJ2-2; 11 bases are shared with TRBD2. The trim removed 3 bases at V and 6 bases at J, leaving 6 bases unmatched. The CDR3 contains 16 residues. Germline V gene sequence: CDR1 SNHLY, CDR2 FYNNEI. The CDR3, as DNA: TGTGCCAGCAGTGACCCTAGCGGGAGGACCGCCGGGGAGCTGTTTTTT. It codes for CASSDPSGRTAGELFF.

V usage is TRBV28 and J usage is TRBJ2-6; 7 nucleotides match TRBD1. The germline V gene has CDR1 MDHEN and CDR2 SYDVKM. The CDR3 length is 18 residues. Losses at the gene ends were 0 bases for V and 3 bases for J; bases not matched to a gene: 8. CDR3 DNA: TGTGCCAGCAGTTTATGGGGGGCCGACAGGGTTGGGGCCAACGTCCTGACTTTC. This gives the protein CASSLWGADRVGANVLTF.

The gene calls are TRBV4-2 and TRBJ2-5; possibly TRBD2 for D (5 bases). The CDR3 is 14 amino acids. V was clipped by 0 bases and J by 5 bases, with 10 bases between them. CDR1 LGHNA and CDR2 YNFKEQ come from the germline V gene. This CDR3 reads CASSQDPGKETQYF. CDR3 nucleotides: TGTGCCAGCAGCCAAGATCCGGGGAAGGAGACCCAGTACTTC.

The chain joins TRBV2 to TRBJ2-2, with 13 positions matching TRBD2. V was pared by 2 bases and J by 4 bases, with 4 bases of the junction left unmatched. CDR3 length: 17 amino acids. Germline CDR1 is SNHLY and CDR2 is FYNNEI. The CDR3: CASSETSGRAGTGELFF. Here the CDR3 DNA reads TGTGCCAGCAGTGAAACTAGCGGGAGGGCCGGCACCGGGGAGCTGTTTTTT. Looking up the rest from reference TRBV2 and TRBJ2-2 gives the full variable domain: EPEVTQTPSHQVTQMGQEVILRCVPISNHLYFYWYRQILGQKVEFLVSFYNNEISEKSEIFDDQFSVERPDGSNFTLKIRSTKLEDSAMYFCASSETSGRAGTGELFFGEGSRLTVL.

Of note for this clone: The junction departs from the called germline gene at one end, perhaps through a read error. V gene TRBV7-7 combines with J gene TRBJ2-3, with 7 bases aligning to TRBD2. The CDR3 extends over 17 amino acids. Germline assignment: CDR1 SSHAT and CDR2 FNYEAQ (reference sequence). The CDR3 spells CASSQTLAEVSTDTQYF. As DNA, the CDR3 is TGTGCTAGCAGCCAGACCCTAGCGGAGGTAAGCACAGATACGCAGTATTTT.

J is TRBJ2-6 and V is TRBV5-1, with 7 bases lining up with TRBD1. Germline CDR1 is SGHRS and CDR2 is YFSETQ. The CDR3 totals 20 residues. The J segment lost 1 base and the V segment lost 1 base, leaving 14 bases of the junction unmatched. CDR3 sequence reads: CASSLMGPQGSYSGANVLTF. The CDR3 nucleotides read TGCGCCAGCAGCTTGATGGGCCCACAGGGGTCCTATTCTGGGGCCAACGTCCTGACTTTC. Drawing the rest from reference TRBV5-1 and TRBJ2-6, the complete variable domain is KAGVTQTPRYLIKTRGQQVTLSCSPISGHRSVSWYQQTPGQGLQFLFEYFSETQRNKGNFPGRFSGRQFSNSRSEMNVSTLELGDSALYLCASSLMGPQGSYSGANVLTFGAGSRLTVL.

This clone has a handful of counts. The chain combines TRBV5-6 with TRBJ2-2; 10 nucleotides agree with TRBD2. The germline V gene has CDR1 SGHDT and CDR2 YYEEEE. The CDR3 is 18 amino acids. V shed 4 bases and J 5 bases; nucleotides not matched to a gene: 14. This chain's CDR3 is CASSLLVLAGVRTGELFF. DNA for the CDR3: TGTGCCAGCAGCCTCCTCGTCCTAGCGGGAGTACGAACCGGGGAGCTGTTTTTT.

This clone was seen a single time. The chain recombines TRBV6-4 with TRBJ2-1, with 9 bases matching TRBD2. The CDR3 has 15 residues. Germline lookup yields CDR1 MRHNA and CDR2 SNTAGT. With 5 bases clipped from V and 4 bases from J, the junction kept 6 bases outside the gene matches. The CDR3 region is CASSPGTSRYNEQFF. The CDR3, as DNA: TGTGCCAGCAGTCCCGGGACTAGCAGATACAATGAGCAGTTCTTC.

V gene TRBV4-2 combines with J gene TRBJ2-3; 8 nucleotides align to TRBD2. The CDR3 is 19 residues long. V lost 0 bases to trimming and J lost 0 bases; unmatched junction nucleotides: 11. Germline V lookup: CDR1 LGHNA, CDR2 YNFKEQ. The CDR3 loop reads CASSQEVAGGTSSTDTQYF. The CDR3 nucleotides read TGTGCCAGCAGCCAAGAGGTCGCGGGAGGTACTAGTAGCACAGATACGCAGTATTTT.

The chain links TRBV19 to TRBJ1-2, with 7 bases that match TRBD1. V trimming: 2 bases; J trimming: 4 bases; junction bases outside the gene matches: 7. Per the germline V gene, CDR1 is LNHDA and CDR2 is SQIVND (reference sequence). The CDR3 is made up of 15 amino acids. The CDR3 loop is CASSINVGGVYGYTF. As DNA, the CDR3 is TGTGCCAGTAGTATAAATGTAGGGGGCGTCTATGGCTACACCTTC.

The V and J genes are TRBV5-1 and TRBJ2-1, with 10 bases lining up with TRBD1. V lost 3 bases and J lost 6; bases outside the gene matches: 9. The CDR3 is made up of 16 amino acids. CDR1 SGHRS and CDR2 YFSETQ come from the germline V gene. CDR3 region: CASSWTGGGPGNEQFF. The DNA for the CDR3 is TGCGCCAGCAGCTGGACAGGGGGGGGTCCTGGCAATGAGCAGTTCTTC.

This clone has just a few counts. The rearrangement links TRBV19 to TRBJ1-5, with D possibly matching TRBD1 (5 bases). The germline V and J ends were trimmed by 3 bases and 5 bases, with 8 bases remaining between them. This CDR3 spans 13 amino acids. CDR1 is LNHDA, CDR2 SQIVND, per germline (reference sequence). In nucleotides, the CDR3 is TGTGCCAGTAGTATGACAGCCGATCAGCCCCAGCATTTT. The encoded protein is CASSMTADQPQHF. Full variable domain (outside the CDR3, taken from reference TRBV19 and TRBJ1-5): DGGITQSPKYLFRKEGQNVTLSCEQNLNHDAMYWYRQDPGQGLRLIYYSQIVNDFQKGDIAEGYSVSREKKESFPLTVTSAQKNPTAFYLCASSMTADQPQHFGDGTRLSIL.

V usage is TRBV5-1 and J usage is TRBJ2-6, with a possible D match to TRBD2 (5 bases). Trimming shortened V by 0 bases and J by 1 base, and 8 bases separated the two germline ends. Germline V gene data show CDR1 as SGHRS and CDR2 as YFSETQ. The CDR3 is 16 amino acids. The CDR3 nucleotides read TGCGCCAGCAGCTTGGCCGGGATTTCTGGGGCCAACGTCCTGACTTTC. This codes for CASSLAGISGANVLTF.